The 28 T cell receptor beta chains below were found in one sample sequenced in a study of blood T cell repertoires in COVID-19. Libraries were prepared by immunoSEQ multiplex PCR; TCRdb keeps only in-frame clonotypes and omits some of them. The sample records some 350,000 clones, about 93% being singletons. The material sequenced was peripheral blood. These receptors all come from a woman between 18 and 30 years old who had recovered from COVID-19.

The rearrangement links TRBV7-9 to TRBJ1-2; possibly TRBD1 for D (5 bases). The CDR3 is made up of 14 amino acids. CDR1 and CDR2 from the germline V gene are SEHNR and FQNEAQ (reference sequence). V lost 7 bases and J 0 bases, leaving 12 bases between the germline ends. The CDR3 is CASTQGSANYGYTF. CDR3 coding DNA: TGTGCCAGCACCCAGGGATCAGCTAACTATGGCTACACCTTC.

This sequence joins TRBV6-5 and TRBJ1-6, with 10 bases fitting TRBD1. This CDR3 has 14 amino acids. From germline, CDR1 is MNHEY and CDR2 SVGAGI. Germline trimming cut 5 bases from V and 9 bases from J; bases unmatched to any gene: 4. The CDR3 here is CASSPGQGSSPLHF. CDR3 DNA sequence: TGTGCCAGCAGTCCGGGACAGGGGAGTTCACCCCTCCACTTT.

The table lists this clone with many counts. This chain links TRBV10-3 with TRBJ1-6, with D perhaps matching TRBD1 (6 bases). CDR3 length: 13 residues. Germline V CDR1 and CDR2: ENHRY, SYGVKD. The V end was cut by 7 bases, the J end by 10 bases, with 14 bases between. CDR3 bases: TGTGCCATCAACCAGGGGCAAGGGTCACCCCTCCACTTT. Amino acid sequence: CAINQGQGSPLHF.

This sequence joins TRBV5-1 and TRBJ1-4; tentative D call: TRBD1 (6 bases). The V gene's germline CDR1 is SGHRS and CDR2 YFSETQ. Trimming left V 4 bases short and J 4 bases short, with 14 bases between. CDR3 size: 15 residues. The CDR3 DNA is TGCGCCAGCAGCCCCCTGGGGGGGCATAATGAAAAACTGTTTTTT. This encodes CASSPLGGHNEKLFF.

The chain joins TRBV3-1 (or the pseudogene TRBV3-2) to TRBJ2-1; D is ambiguous. The V and J ends lost 0 bases and 6 bases respectively, with 9 bases between them. Germline CDR1 is LGHDT and CDR2 is YNNKEL (reference sequence). The CDR3 covers 14 residues. CDR3 in DNA: TGTGCCAGCAGCCAAGATTTTCGAGCCAATGAGCAGTTCTTC. Translation gives CASSQDFRANEQFF.

This chain uses TRBV4-3 with TRBJ2-7; 15 bases fit TRBD2. Per the germline V gene, CDR1 is LGHNA and CDR2 is YSLEER. V lost 1 base to trimming and J lost 3 bases; unmatched junction nucleotides: 16. The CDR3 length is 21 residues. The CDR3 DNA sequence: TGCGCCAGCAGCCAAGGGGTGACAGCCGGGACTAGCGGGAGGAACGGCTACGAGCAGTACGTC. The encoded protein is CASSQGVTAGTSGRNGYEQYV.

V and J are TRBV30 and TRBJ2-2, with TRBD2 as a possible D gene (6 bases). V was clipped by 0 bases and J by 3 bases, with 14 bases between them. Germline loops: CDR1 GTSNPN, CDR2 SVGIG (reference sequence). There are 16 residues in the CDR3. Here the CDR3 DNA reads TGTGCCTGGAGTGTACGGGACTCCAGCCACACCGGGGAGCTGTTTTTT. Its translation is CAWSVRDSSHTGELFF.

This chain uses TRBV5-4 with TRBJ2-1; 9 nucleotides agree with TRBD2. Germline V lookup: CDR1 SGHNT, CDR2 YYREEE (reference sequence). This CDR3 has 17 residues. Trimming removed 5 bases from V and 5 bases from J; junction bases left unmatched: 14. For the CDR3, the DNA is TGTGCCAGCAGGTCGATGGGGACTAGCCGCCTCCACAATGAGCAGTTCTTC. It is translated as CASRSMGTSRLHNEQFF.

The chain uses TRBV20-1 and TRBJ2-7; TRBD2 matches 9 bases. Germline V gives CDR1 DFQATT, CDR2 SNEGSKA (reference sequence). This CDR3 comprises 14 residues. V trimming: 3 bases; J trimming: 4 bases; junction bases outside the gene matches: 7. The DNA for the CDR3 is TGCAGTGCTAGTGCGGGGGGGCTGGGGTACGAGCAGTACGTC. Translated, it gives CSASAGGLGYEQYV.

This CDR3 reads CASSQGLAGVWDEQFF. In nucleotides, the CDR3 is TGTGCCAGCAGCCAAGGACTAGCGGGAGTCTGGGATGAGCAGTTCTTC. This chain connects TRBV6-2 or TRBV6-3 to TRBJ2-1, with TRBD2 identical over 13 bases. The V gene's germline CDR1 is MNHEY and CDR2 SVGEGT. The V and J ends lost 6 bases and 8 bases, in that order; junction bases with no gene match: 10. The CDR3 loop spans 16 amino acids.

This clone has a handful of counts. The chain joins TRBV6-6 to TRBJ2-7; 14 positions agree with TRBD2. From germline, CDR1 is MNHNY and CDR2 SVGAGI (reference sequence). CDR3 length: 13 amino acids. Losses at the gene ends were 6 bases for V and 6 bases for J; bases not matched to a gene: 1. The CDR3: CASSGLAGGEQYV. For the CDR3, the DNA is TGTGCCAGCAGCGGACTAGCGGGAGGCGAGCAGTACGTC.

The V call is TRBV2, the J call TRBJ1-1; 7 nucleotides align to TRBD1. V dropped 6 bases and J dropped 5; count of bases not matched to a gene: 3. CDR1 is SNHLY, CDR2 FYNNEI, per germline. The CDR3 runs 12 residues. CDR3 coding DNA: TGTGCCAGCAGCGGACAGGCTACTGAAGCTTTCTTT. Amino acids: CASSGQATEAFF.

The rearrangement uses TRBV6-5 and TRBJ1-1, with D uncertain. CDR3 size: 15 residues. V lost 3 bases and J lost 7, with 18 bases in between. Germline CDR1 reads MNHEY; CDR2 reads SVGAGI. CDR3 in amino acids: CASSYWAGTWGEAFF. CDR3 in DNA: TGTGCCAGCAGTTATTGGGCGGGCACCTGGGGTGAAGCTTTCTTT.

The gene calls are TRBV19 and TRBJ1-2; 9 nucleotides agree with TRBD1. After removal of 6 bases from V and 2 bases from J, the junction contained 4 bases not matched to a gene. This CDR3 is built from 14 residues. Germline V gene data show CDR1 as LNHDA and CDR2 as SQIVND (reference sequence). CDR3 nucleotide sequence: TGTGCCAGTAGCCCGGGACAGGGAAACTATGGCTACACCTTC. It specifies CASSPGQGNYGYTF.

This sequence joins TRBV7-8 and TRBJ2-1; 10 bases are a match to TRBD2. Germline V lookup: CDR1 SGHVS, CDR2 FQNEAQ. The V segment lost 1 base and the J segment 5 bases; nucleotides outside the gene matches: 5. The CDR3 totals 16 residues. CDR3 sequence: CASSLVQREGHNEQFF. The DNA for the CDR3 is TGTGCCAGCAGCTTAGTTCAGCGGGAGGGCCACAATGAGCAGTTCTTC.

The chain is built from TRBV30 and TRBJ2-7, with D hard to call. CDR1 is GTSNPN and CDR2 is SVGIG in the germline V gene (reference sequence). The CDR3 spans 11 residues. Trimming shortened V by 8 bases and J by 3 bases, and 11 bases separated the two germline ends. This chain's CDR3 is CAGVQGYEQYV. The CDR3 DNA sequence: TGTGCCGGAGTGCAAGGCTACGAGCAGTACGTC.

The CDR3 nucleotides are TGCGCCAGCAGCGGGCTAGCGGGAGGGCCGGACAATGAGCAGTTCTTC. Its translation is CASSGLAGGPDNEQFF. J is TRBJ2-1 and V is TRBV4-3; the match to TRBD2 covers 12 bases. The CDR3 has 16 amino acids. Germline lookup yields CDR1 LGHNA and CDR2 YSLEER. The V and J ends lost 5 bases and 5 bases, in that order; junction bases with no gene match: 7.

Of note for this clone: Other nucleotide sequences in the sample specify the same CDR3. This sequence joins TRBV10-2 and TRBJ2-7; the match to TRBD2 covers 7 bases. This CDR3 region has 13 residues. CDR1 WSHSY and CDR2 SAAADI come from the germline V gene. V shed 0 bases and J 4 bases; nucleotides not matched to a gene: 0. The CDR3 is CASSESSGYEQYV. CDR3 nucleotide sequence: TGCGCCAGCAGTGAGTCTAGCGGGTACGAGCAGTACGTC.

This chain connects TRBV4-3 to TRBJ2-1; TRBD2 might be the D (6 bases). V was trimmed by 5 bases and J by 4 bases, leaving 15 bases between them. CDR3 length: 15 residues. Germline V gives CDR1 LGHNA, CDR2 YSLEER. The CDR3, as DNA: TGCGCCAGCAGCTTCACTAGCCATGTTTACAATGAGCAGTTCTTC. This sequence encodes CASSFTSHVYNEQFF.

This clone was counted a few times. The chain has TRBV7-9 and TRBJ2-1; TRBD2 matches 10 bases. The germline gives CDR1 SEHNR, CDR2 FQNEAQ (reference sequence). The CDR3 is 17 residues long. J was trimmed by 5 bases and V by 4 bases; bases with no gene match: 11. CDR3 sequence: CASSSRGLAGVHNEQFF. For the CDR3, the DNA is TGTGCCAGCAGCTCCAGAGGGCTAGCGGGAGTCCACAATGAGCAGTTCTTC.

The rearrangement joins TRBV5-1 to TRBJ2-3; 7 bases fit TRBD1. This CDR3 region has 15 residues. Per the germline V gene, CDR1 is SGHRS and CDR2 is YFSETQ. The J segment lost 1 base and the V segment lost 0 bases, leaving 2 bases of the junction unmatched. The CDR3 nucleotides are TGCGCCAGCAGCTTGGTCGGGACAGGCACAGATACGCAGTATTTT. Translating it yields CASSLVGTGTDTQYF.

Only one count was recorded for this clone. The chain joins TRBV4-3 to TRBJ1-2; 8 bases agree with TRBD1. The germline gives CDR1 LGHNA, CDR2 YSLEER. With V trimmed by 0 bases and J by 10 bases, 4 bases remained unmatched. The CDR3 is 13 amino acids. CDR3 sequence (DNA): TGCGCCAGCAGCCAAGATCCGGACAGGGACTACACCTTC. Translation: CASSQDPDRDYTF.

The V and J genes are TRBV6-2 or TRBV6-3 and TRBJ2-7, with 10 bases fitting TRBD2. The CDR3 is 14 residues long. The junction had 6 bases not matched to a gene; V was cut back by 5 bases and J by 5 bases. Germline V gene sequence: CDR1 MNHEY, CDR2 SVGEGT. Written as DNA, the CDR3 is TGTGCCAGCAGTCATCTAGCGGGAGTCGACGAGCAGTACGTC. Its protein is CASSHLAGVDEQYV.

The chain carries TRBV11-2 and TRBJ2-7; no definite D call. Germline V gene lookup returns CDR1 SGHAT and CDR2 FQNNGV. The CDR3 is 14 residues long. Trimming stripped 1 base from V and 4 bases from J, with 11 bases between. CDR3 residues: CASSLVGGTYEQYV. The CDR3 DNA follows: TGTGCCAGCAGCTTAGTCGGCGGCACATACGAGCAGTACGTC.

This clone was counted between two and nine times. V is TRBV27 and J is TRBJ1-5, with D possibly TRBD1 on 5 matching bases. V lost 6 bases and J lost 4, with 19 bases in between. Germline assignment: CDR1 MNHEY and CDR2 SMNVEV (reference sequence). This CDR3 has 16 residues. The CDR3 DNA sequence: TGTGCCAGCAGGTGGGCAGGGAGGTCCAATAATCAGCCCCAGCATTTT. Translation: CASRWAGRSNNQPQHF.

This clone was recorded once. The chain carries TRBV7-2 and TRBJ1-2, with TRBD1 matching over 8 bases. Germline CDR1 reads SGHTA; CDR2 reads FQGNSA. This CDR3 has 17 amino acids. V trimming: 0 bases; J trimming: 0 bases; junction bases outside the gene matches: 6. The DNA of the CDR3 is TGTGCCAGCAGCTTAGCCATGACGACAGGGGCTAACTATGGCTACACCTTC. Its protein product is CASSLAMTTGANYGYTF.

CDR3 sequence (DNA): TGTGCCAGCAGGAGGGGAACAGGGTACGAGCAGTACGTC. It encodes CASRRGTGYEQYV. The J gene is TRBJ2-7, the V gene TRBV25-1; D perhaps matches TRBD1 (6 bases). V shed 6 bases and J shed 4 bases, with 13 bases lying between them. The CDR3 is 13 amino acids. Germline CDR1 and CDR2: MGHDK and SYGVNS.

The chain uses TRBV7-2 and TRBJ2-6; D is unresolved. The CDR3 consists of 17 residues. Trimming cost V 5 bases and J 0 bases, with 14 bases left between them. In germline, CDR1 is SGHTA, CDR2 FQGNSA. CDR3 in DNA: TGTGCCAGCAGCACGAATCAGGCGAGCTCTGGGGCCAACGTCCTGACTTTC. Translated: CASSTNQASSGANVLTF.